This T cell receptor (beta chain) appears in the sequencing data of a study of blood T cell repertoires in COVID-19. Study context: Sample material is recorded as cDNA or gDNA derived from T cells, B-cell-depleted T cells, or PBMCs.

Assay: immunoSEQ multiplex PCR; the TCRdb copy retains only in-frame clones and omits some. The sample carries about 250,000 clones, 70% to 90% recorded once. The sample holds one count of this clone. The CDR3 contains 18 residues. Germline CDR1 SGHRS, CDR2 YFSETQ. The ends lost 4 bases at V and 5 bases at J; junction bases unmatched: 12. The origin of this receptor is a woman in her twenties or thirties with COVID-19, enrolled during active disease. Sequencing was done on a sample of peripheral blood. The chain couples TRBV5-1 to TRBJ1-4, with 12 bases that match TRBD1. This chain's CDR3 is CASSKNPGQGAENEKLFF. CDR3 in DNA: TGCGCCAGCAGCAAAAATCCGGGACAGGGGGCGGAGAATGAAAAACTGTTTTTT.